This T cell receptor beta chain was profiled in a study of blood T cell repertoires in COVID-19. About the research overall: Material from acute and convalescent COVID-19 was sourced from the United States, Italy and Spain. The cDNA or gDNA used as material had been derived from T cells, B-cell-depleted T cells, or PBMCs.

This CDR3 has 15 residues. Germline-derived CDR1 and CDR2 are KGHSH and LQKENI. V shed 4 bases, J shed 6 bases, and the junction held 5 bases outside the gene matches. As handled by the study authors: Amplified reference gene primers provided the basis for estimating nucleated cell counts. Data came from immunoSEQ multiplex PCR; TCRdb stores just in-frame clones and leaves some out. The DNA gave D and trimming, while V, J and clone size come from that table. This table holds roughly 290,000 clones, more than 70% found once. The chain employs TRBV18 and TRBJ2-1; 11 bases match TRBD2. The origin of this receptor is a woman between 50 and 59 years old who had recovered from COVID-19. Sequencing was done on a sample of peripheral blood. In DNA, the CDR3 is TGTGCCAGCTCACACACCGGGACTAGCGGCAATGAGCAGTTCTTC. It yields the protein CASSHTGTSGNEQFF.